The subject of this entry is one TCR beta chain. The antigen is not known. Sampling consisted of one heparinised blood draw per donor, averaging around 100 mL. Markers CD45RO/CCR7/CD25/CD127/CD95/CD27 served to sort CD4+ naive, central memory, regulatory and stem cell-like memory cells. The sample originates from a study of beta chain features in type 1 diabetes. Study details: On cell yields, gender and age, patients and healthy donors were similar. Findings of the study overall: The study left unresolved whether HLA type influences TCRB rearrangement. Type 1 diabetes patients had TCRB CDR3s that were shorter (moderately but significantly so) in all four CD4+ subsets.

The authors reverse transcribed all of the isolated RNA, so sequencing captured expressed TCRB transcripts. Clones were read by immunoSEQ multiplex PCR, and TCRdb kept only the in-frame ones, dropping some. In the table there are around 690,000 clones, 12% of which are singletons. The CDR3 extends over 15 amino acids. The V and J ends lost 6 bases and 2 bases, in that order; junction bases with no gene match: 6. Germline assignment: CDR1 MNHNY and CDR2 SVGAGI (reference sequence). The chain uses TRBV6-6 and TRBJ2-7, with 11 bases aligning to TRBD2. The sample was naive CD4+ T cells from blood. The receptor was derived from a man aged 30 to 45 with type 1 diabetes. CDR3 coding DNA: TGTGCCAGCAGAACTCAACTAGCGGGGGCCTACGAGCAGTACTTC. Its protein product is CASRTQLAGAYEQYF.